Listed here are 8 T cell receptor beta chains from one sample, sequenced in a study of metastatic and nonmetastatic thyroid tumors. Every patient was untreated before thyroid surgery. TCRdb ran MiXCR on the PCR reads. The sample contains almost 8,500 clones, about 40% of which appear only once. Input material: tumor tissue. These receptors were collected from a male donor with papillary thyroid cancer or a benign thyroid nodule (not recorded which). Some clones in this sample may be carry-over from other donors' samples.

This clone was seen only a few times. The chain uses TRBV28 and TRBJ2-7; possible D gene TRBD1, 6 bases. The CDR3 covers 17 residues. CDR1 and CDR2 from the germline V gene are MDHEN and SYDVKM. The V end lost 5 bases, the J end lost 2 bases, and 22 bases lay between the germline ends. CDR3 region: CASSTSATGLSTYEQYF. The CDR3 bases are TGTGCCAGCAGTACAAGCGCGACAGGTTTGTCGACCTACGAGCAGTACTTC.

In its sample, this clone was seen a few times. This chain joins TRBV6-5 and TRBJ2-7, with D perhaps matching TRBD1 (6 bases). Germline V gives CDR1 MNHEY, CDR2 SVGAGI. This CDR3 region has 14 residues. Trimming removed 0 bases from V and 4 bases from J, with 10 bases in between. This CDR3 reads CASSYSGTTYEQYF. The CDR3 DNA follows: TGTGCCAGCAGTTACTCCGGGACAACTTACGAGCAGTACTTC.

This clone was seen many times. A read error may explain this, as a much larger clone is one base away. The rearrangement joins TRBV3-1 to TRBJ2-3; 10 nucleotides align to TRBD1. This CDR3 is built from 15 residues. Germline trimming cut 2 bases from V and 6 bases from J; bases unmatched to any gene: 5. CDR1 is LGHDT and CDR2 is YNNKEL in the germline V gene (reference sequence). The CDR3 loop is CASSQHGTGDDTQYF. The CDR3 DNA is TGTGCCAGCAGCCAACACGGGACAGGGGATGATACGCAGTATTTT.

Regarding this clone: A clone one base away is much larger, so this may be a read error. CDR3 nucleotides: TGTGCCAGCAGCAGAGGGACAGGGGCTTTAGGCGAGCAGTACTTC. Amino acids: CASSRGTGALGEQYF. The chain joins TRBV7-9 to TRBJ2-7; 10 nucleotides match TRBD1. This CDR3 is 15 amino acids long. The V and J ends lost 5 bases and 6 bases, in that order; junction bases with no gene match: 10. The germline V gene encodes CDR1 SEHNR and CDR2 FQNEAQ (reference sequence).

V is TRBV27 and J is TRBJ2-7; 9 bases fit TRBD2. The germline V gene has CDR1 MNHEY and CDR2 SMNVEV (reference sequence). Germline trimming cut 5 bases from V and 2 bases from J; bases unmatched to any gene: 10. This CDR3 has 16 amino acids. The CDR3 bases are TGTGCCAGCAGTCTCCTAGCGGGATCACGACCCTACGAGCAGTACTTC. Translating it yields CASSLLAGSRPYEQYF.

This chain joins TRBV5-1 and TRBJ2-3; D is possibly TRBD2 (5 bases). Germline CDR1 reads SGHRS; CDR2 reads YFSETQ. CDR3 length equals 15 residues. Trimming removed 0 bases from V and 2 bases from J, with 10 bases in between. This CDR3 reads CASSLGTGNTDTQYF. CDR3 nucleotides: TGCGCCAGCAGCTTGGGGACTGGAAACACAGATACGCAGTATTTT. The variable domain in full, completed from reference TRBV5-1 and TRBJ2-3, reads KAGVTQTPRYLIKTRGQQVTLSCSPISGHRSVSWYQQTPGQGLQFLFEYFSETQRNKGNFPGRFSGRQFSNSRSEMNVSTLELGDSALYLCASSLGTGNTDTQYFGPGTRLTVL.

The chain recombines TRBV5-1 with TRBJ2-2; 12 nucleotides align to TRBD2. Trimming at V came to 4 bases and at J to 1 base, leaving 2 bases not matched to a gene. The germline gives CDR1 SGHRS, CDR2 YFSETQ. The CDR3 is made up of 16 amino acids. CDR3 sequence reads: CASSLGLAGNTGELFF. For the CDR3, the DNA is TGCGCCAGCAGCCTGGGACTAGCGGGGAACACCGGGGAGCTGTTTTTT.

This rearrangement joins TRBV12-3 or TRBV12-4 to TRBJ1-2; 10 bases are a match to TRBD1. V trimming: 2 bases; J trimming: 1 base; junction bases outside the gene matches: 4. This CDR3 has 16 amino acids. The CDR3 DNA is TGTGCCAGCAGTTTAACAGGGACAGGGGTTAACTATGGCTACACCTTC. Its translation is CASSLTGTGVNYGYTF.